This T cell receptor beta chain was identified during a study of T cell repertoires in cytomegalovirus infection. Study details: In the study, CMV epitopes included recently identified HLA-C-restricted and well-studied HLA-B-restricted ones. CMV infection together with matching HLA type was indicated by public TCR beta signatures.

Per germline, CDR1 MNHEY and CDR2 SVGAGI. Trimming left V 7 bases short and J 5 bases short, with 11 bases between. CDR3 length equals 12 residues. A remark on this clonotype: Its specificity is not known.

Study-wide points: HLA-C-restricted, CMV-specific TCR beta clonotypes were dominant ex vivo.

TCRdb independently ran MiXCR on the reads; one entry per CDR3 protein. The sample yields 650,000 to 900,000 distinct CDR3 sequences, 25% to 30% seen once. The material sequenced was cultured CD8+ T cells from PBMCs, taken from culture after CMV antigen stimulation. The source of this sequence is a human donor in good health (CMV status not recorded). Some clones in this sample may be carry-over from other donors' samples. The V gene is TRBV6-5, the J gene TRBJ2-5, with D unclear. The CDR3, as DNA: TGTGCCAGCACCTCAGTCCAGGAGACCCAGTACTTC. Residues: CASTSVQETQYF.